This T cell receptor (beta chain) was observed in a study of cytomegalovirus exposure and HLA in healthy donors (dated by TCRdb to about 2017). About the full investigation: According to an earlier analysis of several hundred of the donors, about 179 million T cells yielded approximately 120 million unique TCR beta sequences and about 300 Gb of sequence data. Several DR-DQ haplotypes were treated as single units for association and clustering because of strong linkage in the cohort. High-throughput TCR immunosequencing, statistical association of individual TCRs with disease status, and machine learning were combined to predict cytomegalovirus infection status. Typing coverage differed by locus: A, B, C, DRB1 and DQB1 were typed in roughly 629-630 donors, DQA1 in roughly 500, DPA1 in roughly 590, and DPB1 in just under 490. About 320 gigabases of sequencing data and tens of millions of unique TCR sequences were included in an early release covering roughly 600 HLA-typed donors. HLA typing included class I and class II loci at four-digit resolution. A later analysis re-analyzed previously published TCR beta repertoires from 500 to 700 donors and added high-resolution HLA genotyping to study TCR occurrence patterns. In a later genetic analysis, genome-wide SNP genotypes for about 65% of the roughly 670 donors were used, and that subset was treated as a discovery cohort. Every repertoire in the discovery cohort had been generated on one and the same sequencing platform. Rather than drawing on any new phenotypic data, the later analysis identified candidate immune exposures from TCR beta sequences and the way those sequences occurred across donors. Among some 400 genotyped donors of the cohort, an average of approximately 220,000 unique TCR beta nucleotide sequences was sequenced per donor, of which about 18% were non-productive. Alongside the repertoire data, information on donor age, sex, ethnicity and CMV serostatus was compiled. The aim of the study was to test whether cataloging public T cell receptors could identify signatures of past pathogen exposure. Using immunosequencing, the study profiled T cell repertoires from 550 to 750 subjects and related those repertoires to cytomegalovirus serostatus. A separate validation cohort of over a hundred different subjects was used in addition to the roughly 670-subject first cohort. Of the roughly 400 genotyped donors, about 84% fell in the genetic ancestry cluster associated with self-reported Caucasian donors. To decide whether each TCR beta V gene segment behaved as functional or pseudogenic, an earlier analysis of some 540 of the donors relied on high-throughput TCR beta sequencing.

The research as a whole found: A further reported finding was that TCR beta sequences accurately predicted the HLA-A and HLA-B alleles for most subjects in the first cohort. The presence/absence analyses assumed that sequencing depth was roughly uniform across donors, and that assumption may not be true. Broadly in line with IMGT annotations, most TCR beta V segments showed up in productive rearrangements about 87% or about 30% of the time in an earlier analysis of around 600 of the donors. In a later analysis, 15,000 to 20,000 TCR beta sequences were associated with specific HLA alleles at a false discovery rate of 0.05. The classifier was reported to diagnose cytomegalovirus status with high specificity and sensitivity in both the original and validation cohorts. Compared with equally common non-associated chains, HLA-associated TCR beta chains in a later analysis were more clonally expanded and had lower generation probabilities. Because the 87-base-pair reads could not distinguish some IMGT-functional V segments, including TRBV6-2 and TRBV6-3, those segments were excluded. A later genetic analysis reported fewer N-insertions in productive TCRs among donors in an Asian-associated ancestry cluster than the roughly 720-donor mean. Linkage disequilibrium might explain the correlated functional status among segregating V segments, but an unknown experimental factor could not be ruled out. Most CMV-associated TCR beta chains appeared to be HLA-restricted in a later analysis, and the HLA associations seemed to be driven largely by CMV exposure. When HLA alleles, especially DR and DQ, strongly co-occurred, TCR associations were difficult to assign to individual alleles. Three of the identified cytomegalovirus-associated TCR beta chains were confirmed in vitro to be specific for cytomegalovirus antigens. Most TCR sequences were seen in very few donors, while some public TCRs were found in many individuals. The cohort was sequenced for TCR beta chains only, and without alpha or paired-chain data the features that could be detected were limited. For the cohort, immune exposure information was limited to CMV serostatus. In a later analysis, the rate of TCR association differed among HLA loci, with DRB1 alleles having the most associated TCRs and HLA-C alleles having the fewest. V-gene and J-gene trimming of TCR beta chains was associated with a missense DCLRE1C variant in a later genetic analysis, and the association was replicated in an independent cohort. According to a later analysis, parvovirus B19, influenza, CMV and Epstein-Barr virus appeared linked to several top co-occurrence clusters. The study gave a list of about 150 TCR beta chains associated with cytomegalovirus. A cluster of highly shared sequence variants was judged likely to be a technical artifact of the sequencing pipeline. Because HLA typing was missing for some donors at each locus, association tests included only the typed subset. Approximately 16 rarely observed V segments, including chromosome 9 orphons, were excluded from the earlier analysis of a few hundred of the donors because counts were too low. According to the authors, the approach could potentially be generalized to other disease states and immunological phenotypes.

As for this clone: No cognate antigen has been identified for it. It has no much larger one-base neighbor in the sample; base qualities were not kept.

In total, more than 500 healthy bone marrow donors made up the cohort. All cohort members were sampled while nominally healthy, although unrecorded immune exposures were likely present. The donor tested CMV seropositive and was one of the 289 seropositive cohort members. Each donor provided a peripheral blood sample, and peripheral blood mononuclear cells were used for TCR beta sequencing. Genomic DNA extraction from the blood cell samples was performed with the Qiagen DNeasy Blood Extraction Kit. To prepare the library, the immunoSEQ multiplex PCR assay was applied. A mixture of 60 forward primers for TCR Vbeta segments and 13 reverse primers for TCR Jbeta segments was used in the multiplex PCR. The CDR3 region of rearranged TCR beta genes was amplified from genomic DNA with a multiplex PCR assay. The amplified TCR beta libraries were sequenced on the Illumina HiSeq System as 87-base-pair reads. From the authors' description of their analysis: Across the roughly 670 repertoires, a later analysis counted around 80 million unique TCR beta chains, approximately 10 million of which were shared by at least two donors. Raw reads were error-corrected and collapsed into unique sequences by a nearest-neighbor algorithm in which closely related sequences were merged to remove PCR and sequencing errors. Alignment of CDR3 sequences to IMGT reference sequences was used to assign V, D and J gene segments. Each retained sequence needed at least a six-nucleotide match to both a V gene segment and a J gene segment. A rearrangement was called productive if the CDR3 had no stop codons and remained in frame with V and J, and every other rearrangement was called non-productive. CDR3 was defined according to IMGT convention as the region running from the second conserved V-encoded cysteine to the conserved J-encoded phenylalanine. The earlier analysis of a few hundred of the donors excluded sequences that lacked an unambiguous match to a single V gene segment. In an earlier analysis of approximately 590 of the donors, a V segment was called functional when productive rearrangements were above 56.7%, and segregating when the standard deviation between donors exceeded 5%. A statistical classification framework was built to diagnose cytomegalovirus status from the catalog of TCR beta chain sequences. In a later analysis, V and J genes were assigned by comparing TCR nucleotide sequences against IMGT/GENE-DB human TR gene sequences. In a later analysis, CDR3 sequences and most-parsimonious VDJ recombination scenarios were assigned using the TCRdist pipeline. In a later analysis, every TCR beta chain was defined by the combination of its CDR3 amino acid sequence and its V-gene family, and reads without a unique V-gene family were dropped. In a later analysis, 550 to 650 highly shared, low-generation-probability nucleotide sequences were removed to address suspected cross-contamination and a sequencing artifact. In a later analysis, a clonal expansion index for each public chain was calculated from normalized within-repertoire ranks of inferred template counts. In a later analysis, generation probabilities were computed with a VDJ recombination model fitted to out-of-frame rearrangements, and the resulting probabilities were checked against IGoR. In a later analysis, TCR-TCR, TCR-HLA and TCR-CMV co-occurrence was scored with hypergeometric tests, and a repertoire-size bias correction was applied to TCR pairs. False discovery rates were estimated in a later analysis by permuting HLA or CMV assignments 20 times. In a later analysis, co-occurring TCRs were grouped using DBSCAN, and TCRdist sequence similarity was added for clustering within HLA-allele-positive subsets. Repertoires with fewer than 30,000 or more than 120,000 public chains, plus five repertoires with anomalous nucleotide sharing, were excluded from co-occurrence clustering. Not all clones reach the TCRdb copy of this immuneACCESS table, which keeps in-frame sequences only. Checked studies attribute under half of the gap to unresolved V genes and leave the rest unexplained. V, J and clone size are those of that table, while D and trimming were read from the DNA. For this sample there are roughly 120,000 clones; over 70% appear just once. The leading ten clones occupy 9.5% to 13% of the sample.

The CDR3 measures 18 amino acids from cysteine to phenylalanine. CDR3 DNA only is kept here, 54 bases in frame from base 1. At the junction V is shortened by 0 bases and J by 13 bases, with 27 bases in between. CDR1 LGHNA and CDR2 YNFKEQ were looked up in the germline V gene. Sample: PBMCs. The sequence joins TRBV4-2 to TRBJ1-4, with no confidently assigned D gene. The receptor was isolated from a woman in her forties or fifties in good health and CMV-seropositive. CDR3 loop: CASSQDLAGFQTKRGLFF. The nucleotide sequence is TGTGCCAGCAGCCAAGATCTTGCGGGGTTTCAAACAAAACGGGGACTGTTTTTT.